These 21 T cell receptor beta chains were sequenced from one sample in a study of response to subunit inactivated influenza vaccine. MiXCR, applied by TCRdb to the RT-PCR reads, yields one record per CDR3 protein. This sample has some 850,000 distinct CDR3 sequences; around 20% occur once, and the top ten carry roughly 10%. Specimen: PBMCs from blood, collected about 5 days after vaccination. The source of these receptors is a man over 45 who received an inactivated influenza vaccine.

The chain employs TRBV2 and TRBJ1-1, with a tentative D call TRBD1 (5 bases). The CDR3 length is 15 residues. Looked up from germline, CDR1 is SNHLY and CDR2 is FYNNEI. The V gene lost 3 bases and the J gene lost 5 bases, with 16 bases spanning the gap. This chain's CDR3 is CASSEDGTKGTEAFF. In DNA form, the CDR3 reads TGTGCCAGCAGTGAGGACGGCACAAAGGGGACTGAAGCTTTCTTT.

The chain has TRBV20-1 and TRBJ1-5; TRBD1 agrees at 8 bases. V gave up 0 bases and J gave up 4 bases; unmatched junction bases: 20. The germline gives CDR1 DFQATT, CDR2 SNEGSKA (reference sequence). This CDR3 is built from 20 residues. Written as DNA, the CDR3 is TGCAGTGCTAGAGATACAGGAACAGGGGGGTTCGGAAAGGAGAATCAGCCCCAGCATTTT. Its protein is CSARDTGTGGFGKENQPQHF.

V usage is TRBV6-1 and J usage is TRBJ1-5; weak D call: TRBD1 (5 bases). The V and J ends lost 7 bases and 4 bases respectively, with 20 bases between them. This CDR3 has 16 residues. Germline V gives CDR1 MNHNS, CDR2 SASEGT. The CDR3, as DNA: TGTGCCAGCATCCGCGAGAGGGGAATTGGGAATCAGCCCCAGCATTTT. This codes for CASIRERGIGNQPQHF.

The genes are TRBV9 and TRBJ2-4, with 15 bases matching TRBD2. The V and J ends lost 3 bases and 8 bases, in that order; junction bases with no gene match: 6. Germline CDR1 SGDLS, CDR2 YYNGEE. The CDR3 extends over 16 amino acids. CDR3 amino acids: CASSERTSGGADIQYF. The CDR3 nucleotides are TGTGCCAGCAGCGAGAGGACTAGCGGGGGGGCTGACATTCAGTACTTC. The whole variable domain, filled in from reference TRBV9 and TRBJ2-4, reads DSGVTQTPKHLITATGQRVTLRCSPRSGDLSVYWYQQSLDQGLQFLIQYYNGEERAKGNILERFSAQQFPDLHSELNLSSLELGDSALYFCASSERTSGGADIQYFGAGTRLSVL.

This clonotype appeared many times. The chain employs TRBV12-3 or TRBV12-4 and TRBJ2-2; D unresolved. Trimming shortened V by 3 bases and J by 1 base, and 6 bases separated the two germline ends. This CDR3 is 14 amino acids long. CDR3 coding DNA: TGTGCCAGCAGTTTTGCGCTGAACACCGGGGAGCTGTTTTTT. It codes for CASSFALNTGELFF.

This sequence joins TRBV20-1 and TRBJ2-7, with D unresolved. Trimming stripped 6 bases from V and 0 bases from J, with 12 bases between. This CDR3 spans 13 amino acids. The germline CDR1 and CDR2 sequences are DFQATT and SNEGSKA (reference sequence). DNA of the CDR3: TGCAGTGCAAGCGCGACCAGCTCCTACGAGCAGTACTTC. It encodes CSASATSSYEQYF.

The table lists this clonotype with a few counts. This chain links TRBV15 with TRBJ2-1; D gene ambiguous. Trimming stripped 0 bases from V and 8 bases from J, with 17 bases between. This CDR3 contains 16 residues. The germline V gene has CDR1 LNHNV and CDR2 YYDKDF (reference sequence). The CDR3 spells CATSRDRASGFDEQFF. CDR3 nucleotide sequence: TGTGCCACCAGCAGAGATCGAGCTAGTGGTTTCGATGAGCAGTTCTTC.

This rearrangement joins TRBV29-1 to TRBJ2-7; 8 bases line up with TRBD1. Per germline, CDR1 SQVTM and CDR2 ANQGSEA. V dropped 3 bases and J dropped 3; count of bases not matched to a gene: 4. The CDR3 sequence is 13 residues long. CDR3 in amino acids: CSVEDRESYEQYF. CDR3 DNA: TGCAGCGTTGAGGACAGGGAAAGCTACGAGCAGTACTTC.

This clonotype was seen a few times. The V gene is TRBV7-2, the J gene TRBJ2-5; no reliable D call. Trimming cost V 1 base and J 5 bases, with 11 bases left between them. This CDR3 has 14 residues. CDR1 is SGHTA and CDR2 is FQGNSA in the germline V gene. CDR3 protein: CASSLVYLGETQYF. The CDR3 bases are TGTGCCAGCAGCTTAGTTTACTTGGGGGAGACCCAGTACTTC.

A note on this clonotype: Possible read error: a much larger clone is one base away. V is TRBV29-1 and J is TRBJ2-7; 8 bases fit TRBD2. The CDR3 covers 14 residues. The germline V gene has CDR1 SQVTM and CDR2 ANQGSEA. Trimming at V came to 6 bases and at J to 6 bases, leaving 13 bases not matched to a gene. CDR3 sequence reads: CSVHAAGGMVEQYF. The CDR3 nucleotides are TGCAGCGTCCATGCGGCGGGAGGAATGGTCGAGCAGTACTTC.

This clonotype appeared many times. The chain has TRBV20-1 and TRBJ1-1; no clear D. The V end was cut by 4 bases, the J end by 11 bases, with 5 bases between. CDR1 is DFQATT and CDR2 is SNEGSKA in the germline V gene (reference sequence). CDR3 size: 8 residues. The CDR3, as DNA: TGCAGTGCTAATTGGGCTTTCTTT. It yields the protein CSANWAFF.

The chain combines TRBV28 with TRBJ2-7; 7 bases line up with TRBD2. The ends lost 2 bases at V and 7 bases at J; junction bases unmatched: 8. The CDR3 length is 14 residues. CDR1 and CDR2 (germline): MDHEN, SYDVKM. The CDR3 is CASSLPLAAGEQYF. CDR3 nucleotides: TGTGCCAGCAGTTTACCCCTAGCGGCTGGGGAGCAGTACTTC. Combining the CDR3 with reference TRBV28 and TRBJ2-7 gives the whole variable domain DVKVTQSSRYLVKRTGEKVFLECVQDMDHENMFWYRQDPGLGLRLIYFSYDVKMKEKGDIPEGYSVSREKKERFSLILESASTNQTSMYLCASSLPLAAGEQYFGPGTRLTVT.

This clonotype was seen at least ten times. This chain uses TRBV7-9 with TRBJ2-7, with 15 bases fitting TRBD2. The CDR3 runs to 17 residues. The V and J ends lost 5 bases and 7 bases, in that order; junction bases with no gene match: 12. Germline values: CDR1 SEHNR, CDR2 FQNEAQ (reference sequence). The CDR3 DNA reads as TGTGCCAGCAGCCACCGCGGACTAGCGGGAGGGCCAAAAGAGCAGTACTTC. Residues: CASSHRGLAGGPKEQYF.

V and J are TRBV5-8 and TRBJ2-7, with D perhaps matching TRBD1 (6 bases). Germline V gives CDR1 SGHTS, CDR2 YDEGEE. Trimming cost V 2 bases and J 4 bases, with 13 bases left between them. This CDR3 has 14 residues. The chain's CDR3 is CASSFGDIGYEQYF. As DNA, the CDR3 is TGTGCCAGCAGCTTCGGGGACATTGGATACGAGCAGTACTTC. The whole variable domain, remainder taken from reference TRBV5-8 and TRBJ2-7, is EAGVTQSPTHLIKTRGQQATLRCSPISGHTSVYWYQQALGLGLQFLLWYDEGEERNRGNFPPRFSGRQFPNYSSELNVNALELEDSALYLCASSFGDIGYEQYFGPGTRLTVT.

The CDR3 DNA reads TGTGCCAGCAGCCGGATACAGGGGGCGGACACAGATACGCAGTATTTT. Protein sequence: CASSRIQGADTDTQYF. The chain is built from TRBV7-9 and TRBJ2-3; 9 bases agree with TRBD1. V lost 5 bases to trimming and J lost 2 bases; unmatched junction nucleotides: 8. The CDR3 has 16 residues. Germline V lookup: CDR1 SEHNR, CDR2 FQNEAQ (reference sequence).

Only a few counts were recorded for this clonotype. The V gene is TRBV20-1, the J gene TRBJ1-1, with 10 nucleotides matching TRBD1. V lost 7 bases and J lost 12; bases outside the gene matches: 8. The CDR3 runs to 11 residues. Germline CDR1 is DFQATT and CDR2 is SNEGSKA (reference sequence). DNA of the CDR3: TGCAGTGATGGCGGGACAGGGGCGTCTTTCTTT. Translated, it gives CSDGGTGASFF.

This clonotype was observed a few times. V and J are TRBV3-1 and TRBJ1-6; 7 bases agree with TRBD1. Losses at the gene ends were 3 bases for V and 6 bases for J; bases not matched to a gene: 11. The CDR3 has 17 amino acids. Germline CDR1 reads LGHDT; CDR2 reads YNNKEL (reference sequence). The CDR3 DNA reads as TGTGCCAGCAGCCAGTCCTCCGCTAGGACAGGTAATTCACCCCTCCACTTT. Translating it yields CASSQSSARTGNSPLHF. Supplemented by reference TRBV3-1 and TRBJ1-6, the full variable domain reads DTAVSQTPKYLVTQMGNDKSIKCEQNLGHDTMYWYKQDSKKFLKIMFSYNNKELIINETVPNRFSPKSPDKAHLNLHINSLELGDSAVYFCASSQSSARTGNSPLHFGNGTRLTVT.

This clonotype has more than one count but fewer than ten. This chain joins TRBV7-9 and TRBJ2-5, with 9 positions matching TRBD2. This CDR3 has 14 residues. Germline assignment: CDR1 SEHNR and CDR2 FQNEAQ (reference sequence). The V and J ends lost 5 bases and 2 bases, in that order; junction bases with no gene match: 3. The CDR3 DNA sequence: TGTGCCAGCAGCCCGACTAGCGGTCAAGAGACCCAGTACTTC. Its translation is CASSPTSGQETQYF.

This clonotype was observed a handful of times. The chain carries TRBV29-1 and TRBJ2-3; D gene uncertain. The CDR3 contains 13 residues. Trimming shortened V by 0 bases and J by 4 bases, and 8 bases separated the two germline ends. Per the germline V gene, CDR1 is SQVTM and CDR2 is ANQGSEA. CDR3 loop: CSVEDLVADTQYF. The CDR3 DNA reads TGCAGCGTTGAAGATCTTGTCGCAGATACGCAGTATTTT.

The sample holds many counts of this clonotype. DNA of the CDR3: TGTGCCAGCAGTTTTGACAGGAGAACCGAGCAGTACTTC. Its protein is CASSFDRRTEQYF. This rearrangement joins TRBV12-3 or TRBV12-4 to TRBJ2-7, with D maybe TRBD1 (6 bases). The V and J ends lost 3 bases and 6 bases respectively, with 12 bases between them. This CDR3 has 13 residues.

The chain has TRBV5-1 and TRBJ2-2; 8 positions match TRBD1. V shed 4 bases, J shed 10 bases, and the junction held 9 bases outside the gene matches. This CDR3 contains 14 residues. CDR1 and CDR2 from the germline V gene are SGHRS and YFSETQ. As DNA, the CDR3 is TGCGCCAGCAGCCGGGGACAGGCGGAGGAGGAGCTGTTTTTT. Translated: CASSRGQAEEELFF.